This TCR beta chain derives from a study of shared clonotypes between healthy human individuals (dated by TCRdb to about 2020). Notes on the research overall: Two women and three men aged 18 to 49 years were included in the cohort. For each donor, CD4 naive and CD4 memory were each given three plates, CD8 naive was given two plates, and CD8 memory was given one plate. The study deeply sequenced blood TCR repertoires of several healthy adults to estimate repertoire size and the extent of clonotype sharing between individuals. To increase sequencing depth and limit assay-specific biases, different laboratories used diverse techniques to prepare libraries and sequence TCR repertoires. Between about 0.85 and 9.5 billion PBMCs per donor were obtained by leukapheresis.

To note about this clone: What antigen it recognizes has not been identified. Base qualities are not recorded, but no much larger clone differs from it by a single base.

CD8 naive samples were obtained by positive selection for CCR7 among CD45RO-negative cells, yielding a CD45RA+CCR7+ population from which TemRA cells were excluded. The donors were healthy, HIV-negative adults with no recently reported acute infections or vaccinations. Only Caucasian adults living in Nashville, Tennessee, USA were represented among the donors. After blood collection by leukapheresis, PBMCs were isolated using Ficoll-Histopaque density gradient centrifugation and then cryopreserved in the vapor phase of liquid nitrogen. Analytical flow cytometry was used to check the purity and quantity of every magnetically sorted T cell population. From each sorted fraction, genomic DNA was isolated and quantified by UV absorbance on a Nanodrop 2000c. The cysteine opens and the phenylalanine closes a CDR3 of 15 amino acids. Only the CDR3 part of the read is kept: 45 bases, read in frame from the first base. Via the germline V gene, CDR1 is SGHDT and CDR2 YYEEEE. Trimming takes 1 base from V and 5 bases from J, and the germline ends sit 14 bases apart.

TCR CDR3 regions were amplified from genomic DNA by multiplex PCR using the deep immunoSEQ assay. Genomic DNA extracted from each cell subset was distributed evenly over all wells of several immunoSEQ 96-well plates, and each plate served as one replicate. For sorted subsets, about 200 ng genomic DNA, equal to about 30,000 T cell genomes, was loaded into each replicate PCR. The purified libraries were quantified using a Qubit 3.0 fluorometer, sized with a Bioanalyzer 2100, and then quantified again using the KAPA Library Quantification kit. Each immunoSEQ 96-well plate was sequenced on its own single-read 150-cycle Illumina NextSeq 550 flow cell. For the original study's pipeline: Because the immunoSEQ output included only junctional sequences and no quality scores, the filtering could not be the same as the filtering used for full-length reads. Sequences were annotated with PyIR, a Python wrapper for IgBLAST v1.9, and V/J genes and CDR3 were assigned using IMGT germline references. Reads with weak V/J assignments (E-value above 1e-6), missing CDR3, stop codons, out-of-frame junctions, or ambiguous translated residues were removed. V3J clonotypes were defined as sequences sharing an identical inferred V gene, J gene, and CDR3 amino acid sequence. Percentage overlap between repertoires was calculated by dividing the number of shared unique clonotypes by the size of the smaller repertoire. Richness of each repertoire was evaluated using RTK rarefaction, the Chao1 estimator, and Recon v2.1 estimates of unobserved clonotypes. Generation probabilities for all TCRbeta clonotypes obtained by the gDNA method from a handful of donors were computed using OLGA. As stored in TCRdb, this immuneACCESS dataset retains in-frame rearrangements with V and J assigned. A fraction of the clones does not appear; measured against another copy, unresolved V genes explain less than half of the discrepancy, and the remainder lacks a known reason. That table supplies the V and J calls and clone size; D and trimming were determined from the DNA. This sample holds about 2.1 million clones; around 93% were observed only once. Of the sample, 1.5% to 2% falls within the top ten clones.

The paper's findings and limits, for the study overall: Even with the large sequencing depth, rarefaction of the sorted-subset datasets indicated that sequencing was incomplete. Roughly 5% of naive CD4, 3.5% of naive CD8, around 2.3% of memory CD4, and 0.4% of memory CD8 clonotypes were shared across a few donors. The genetic and exposure-history diversity represented was limited by the small number of donors. Sampling was limited to blood, and TCR repertoires in tissue likely differ from TCR repertoires in blood. Pairwise subsampling indicated that sequencing depth was expected to affect the degree of clonotype sharing among donors. Naive subsets generally had larger estimated clonotype richness than memory subsets. Compared with non-shared clonotypes, the clonotypes found in all four sorted-subset donors had higher generation probabilities.

This clonotype was sampled from a man younger than 35 in good health. Some clones in this sample may be carry-over from other donors' samples. This receptor chain uses TRBV5-6 and TRBJ2-3, with TRBD2 perhaps the D gene, on 5 matching bases. Input material: naive CD8+ T cells from PBMCs. The cell subset or site tag for this specimen amounts to: CD45RA+CCR7+. The encoded CDR3 is CASSLPRGSQDTQYF. At the DNA level, the sequence is TGTGCCAGCAGCTTGCCTAGAGGGAGTCAAGATACGCAGTATTTT.